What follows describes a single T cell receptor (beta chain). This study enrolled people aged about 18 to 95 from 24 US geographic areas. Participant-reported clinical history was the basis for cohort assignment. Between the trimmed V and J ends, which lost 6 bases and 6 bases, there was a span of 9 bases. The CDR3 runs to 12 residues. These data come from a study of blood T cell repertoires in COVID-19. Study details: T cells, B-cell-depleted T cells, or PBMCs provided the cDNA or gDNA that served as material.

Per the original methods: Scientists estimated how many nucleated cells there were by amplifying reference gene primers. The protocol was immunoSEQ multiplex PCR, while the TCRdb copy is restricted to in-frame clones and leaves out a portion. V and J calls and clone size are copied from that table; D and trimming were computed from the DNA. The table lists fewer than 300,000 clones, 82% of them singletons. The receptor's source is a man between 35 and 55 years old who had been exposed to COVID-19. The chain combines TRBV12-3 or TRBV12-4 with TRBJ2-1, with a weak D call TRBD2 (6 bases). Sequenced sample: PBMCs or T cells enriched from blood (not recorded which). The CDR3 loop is CASRIAVNEQFF. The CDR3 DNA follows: TGTGCCAGCAGGATAGCGGTCAATGAGCAGTTCTTC.